Below, 2 T cell receptor beta chains from the same sample are listed, as sequenced in a study of T-cell memory formation after mild COVID-19. TCRdb re-derived calls from the 5' RACE reads in MiXCR, one entry per CDR3 protein. The data show 350,000 to 450,000 distinct CDR3 sequences, with approximately 14% seen just once and under 25% held by the top ten. The specimen was PBMCs or a T cell subset sorted from them (not recorded which). These receptors were collected from a young man who had mild COVID-19 (a few samples of this study predate the infection). Cell type and time point are not known.

This clonotype was counted ten times or more. The CDR3 loop reads CASSYSMPRETQYF. The CDR3 nucleotides are TGTGCCAGCAGTTACTCCATGCCCAGAGAGACCCAGTACTTC. The chain links TRBV6-6 to TRBJ2-5; D unresolved. V lost 0 bases and J lost 4, with 9 bases in between. The CDR3 consists of 14 residues. Germline assignment: CDR1 MNHNY and CDR2 SVGAGI (reference sequence).

This chain connects TRBV18 to TRBJ1-5; D gene unclear. Trimming cost V 5 bases and J 2 bases, with 13 bases left between them. CDR3 length: 15 amino acids. CDR1 is KGHSH and CDR2 is LQKENI in the germline V gene. CDR3 protein: CASSMGTVGNQPQHF. Here the CDR3 DNA reads TGTGCCAGCTCAATGGGTACTGTGGGCAATCAGCCCCAGCATTTT.